This T cell receptor beta chain was retrieved from a study of T cells in Graves' hyperthyroidism and ophthalmopathy. Under 3 months was the duration of disease in ophthalmopathy patients, who also had a Clinical Activity Score of at least 3 and a NOSPECS grade of at least 4. The study, taken as a whole, reports: A model of 13 V-J pairs discriminated ophthalmopathy from stable hyperthyroidism. Most clonotypes that expanded in the thyroid above 0.001 also showed up in blood.

TCR beta CDR3 regions were amplified from RNA transcripts. The HTBI set primed first-round TCR CDR3 RT-PCR. TCRdb re-derived calls from the multiplex PCR reads in MiXCR, one entry per CDR3 protein. The sample records hundreds of thousands of distinct CDR3 sequences, around 15% being singletons. From germline, CDR1 is SEHNR and CDR2 FQNEAQ (reference sequence). There are 12 residues in the CDR3. Concerning this clonotype itself: The antigen is undetermined. A read error is likely here: a far larger clone is one base away.

The specimen was blood. This TCR was sampled from a man aged 18 to 35 with Graves' ophthalmopathy. The chain recombines TRBV7-9 with TRBJ1-6; D not resolved. This CDR3 reads CASSLGNSSLHF. The CDR3 DNA is TGTGCCAGCAGCTTAGGAAATTCATCCCTCCACTTT.